This paragraph covers one T cell receptor (beta chain) sequence. Its antigen is as yet unknown. The sample is drawn from a study of OX40 agonist ivuxolimab in advanced cancers. Study information: Those treated in dose escalation had hepatocellular carcinoma, melanoma, renal cell cancer or head and neck cancer. Males comprised around 78% of the group, whose mean age was about 61 years (range 23 to 79). Study conclusions and caveats: There were, on average, more expanded clones in CD8+ T cells than in CD4+. CD4+ and CD8+ blood T cells expanded clonally by week 6 at 0.1 to 3.0 mg/kg.

The assay was immunoSEQ multiplex PCR, and TCRdb's table has in-frame clones only and misses some. The sample lists tens of thousands of clones; roughly nine tenths were seen once. The V and J ends lost 2 bases and 4 bases, in that order; junction bases with no gene match: 9. In germline, CDR1 is LGHNA, CDR2 YNFKEQ. This CDR3 contains 16 residues. The sample was CD4+ or CD8+ T cells sorted from blood, taken in a trial of the OX40 agonist ivuxolimab. The sequence derives from an adult with an advanced solid tumor such as melanoma, head and neck, liver or kidney cancer. This chain joins TRBV4-2 and TRBJ2-5; 8 positions match TRBD2. The CDR3 is CASSQISGSPRETQYF. CDR3 bases: TGTGCCAGCAGCCAAATAAGCGGGAGTCCCCGAGAGACCCAGTACTTC.